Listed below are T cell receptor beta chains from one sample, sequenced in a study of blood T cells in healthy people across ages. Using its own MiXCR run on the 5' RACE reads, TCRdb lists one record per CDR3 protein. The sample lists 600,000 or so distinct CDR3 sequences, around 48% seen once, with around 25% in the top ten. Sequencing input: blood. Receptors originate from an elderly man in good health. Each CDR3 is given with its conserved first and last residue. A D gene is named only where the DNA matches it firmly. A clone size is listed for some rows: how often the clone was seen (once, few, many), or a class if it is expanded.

CASTGGRGTQYF TGTGCCAGCACGGGGGGAAGGGGTACGCAGTATTTT TRBJ2-3 TRBV27 TRBD2 -
CASSYSNRANSPLHF TGTGCCAGCAGTTACTCGAACCGGGCTAATTCACCCCTCCACTTT TRBJ1-6 TRBV6-5 - many
CASSPGQPSSTYGYTF TGTGCCAGCAGCCCTGGACAGCCAAGTTCGACCTATGGCTACACCTTC TRBJ1-2 TRBV7-9 - -
CASNLNTEAFF TGTGCCAGCAATTTGAACACTGAAGCTTTCTTT TRBJ1-1 TRBV3-1 - -
CASRQGTGHEQYF TGTGCCAGCAGGCAAGGGACAGGGCACGAGCAGTACTTC TRBJ2-7 TRBV7-6 TRBD1 few
CSAPHSRVGKTQYF TGCAGTGCTCCCCACAGCAGGGTGGGAAAGACCCAGTACTTC TRBJ2-5 TRBV20-1 - -
CSASKGAPGELFF TGCAGTGCTAGCAAGGGGGCCCCCGGGGAGCTGTTTTTT TRBJ2-2 TRBV20-1 TRBD1 -
CASSGPGLLGEQYF TGTGCCAGCAGTGGCCCGGGACTCCTCGGCGAGCAGTACTTC TRBJ2-7 TRBV12-3/TRBV12-4 - -
CASSLEAGRETQYF TGCGCCAGCAGCTTGGAGGCCGGACGGGAGACCCAGTACTTC TRBJ2-5 TRBV5-1 - -
CASSPPGSTGELFF TGTGCCAGCTCTCCCCCCGGAAGTACCGGGGAGCTGTTTTTT TRBJ2-2 TRBV12-3/TRBV12-4 - -
CASSLPGRADTQYF TGTGCCAGCAGTTTGCCCGGGAGGGCAGATACGCAGTATTTT TRBJ2-3 TRBV12-3/TRBV12-4 TRBD2 -
CASSTPGLATYNEQFF TGTGCCAGCAGCACCCCGGGACTAGCGACCTACAATGAGCAGTTCTTC TRBJ2-1 TRBV7-2 TRBD2 -
CAISESKETQYF TGTGCCATCAGTGAGTCCAAGGAGACCCAGTACTTC TRBJ2-5 TRBV10-3 - -
CTSSPGLPLTDTQYF TGTACCAGCAGCCCGGGACTACCCCTCACAGATACGCAGTATTTT TRBJ2-3 TRBV7-2 TRBD2 -
CASSQVGQSQFEQYF TGCGCCAGCAGCCAAGTGGGACAGAGCCAATTCGAGCAGTACTTC TRBJ2-7 TRBV4-3 TRBD1 few
CASSGYSVEAGNTIYF TGTGCCAGCAGCGGGTACAGCGTAGAAGCTGGAAACACCATATATTTT TRBJ1-3 TRBV7-9 - -
CAISRQGEETQYF TGTGCCATCAGCCGACAGGGGGAAGAGACCCAGTACTTC TRBJ2-5 TRBV10-3 TRBD1 -
CATSDFRQGNEQFF TGTGCCACCAGTGATTTTAGGCAGGGGAATGAGCAGTTCTTC TRBJ2-1 TRBV24-1 - once
CASSYARTNEQFF TGTGCCAGCAGTTACGCCAGGACCAATGAGCAGTTCTTC TRBJ2-1 TRBV6-6 - -
CASSLFGVGSHVKWPQHF TGTGCCAGCAGTTTATTCGGCGTGGGGTCCCACGTTAAGTGGCCCCAGCATTTT TRBJ1-5 TRBV27 - -
CASSLGPTYEQYF TGTGCCAGCAGTTTAGGCCCAACCTACGAGCAGTACTTC TRBJ2-7 TRBV6-6 - many
CSASRWATNEKLFF TGCAGTGCTAGCCGGTGGGCAACTAATGAAAAACTGTTTTTT TRBJ1-4 TRBV20-1 - -
CSALDRVFSYEQYF TGCAGTGCTTTGGACAGGGTCTTTTCCTACGAGCAGTACTTC TRBJ2-7 TRBV20-1 TRBD1 -
CASSLAGTQSYEQYF TGTGCCAGCAGCTTAGCTGGGACTCAGTCCTACGAGCAGTACTTC TRBJ2-7 TRBV7-6 - -
CASISTGGTGELFF TGTGCCAGCATATCGACAGGGGGAACCGGGGAGCTGTTTTTT TRBJ2-2 TRBV6-6 TRBD1 many
CATRGVAGANVLTF TGTGCCACCAGAGGAGTTGCTGGGGCCAACGTCCTGACTTTC TRBJ2-6 TRBV6-5 - -
CSARRSGAGNQPQHF TGCAGTGCTAGAAGGTCGGGAGCGGGCAATCAGCCCCAGCATTTT TRBJ1-5 TRBV20-1 - once
CASSLVGERSRPYGYTF TGTGCCAGCAGCTTAGTTGGAGAGAGGAGTCGCCCCTATGGCTACACCTTC TRBJ1-2 TRBV7-9 - many
CASSQGGTSGVEQFF TGTGCCAGCAGTCAAGGCGGGACTAGCGGGGTTGAGCAGTTCTTC TRBJ2-1 TRBV6-2/TRBV6-3 TRBD2 few
CASSVAAGRSYEQYF TGTGCCAGCAGCGTAGCGGCGGGAAGGTCCTACGAGCAGTACTTC TRBJ2-7 TRBV9 - -
CASSLTHTDTQYF TGTGCCAGCAGCTTAACTCACACAGATACGCAGTATTTT TRBJ2-3 TRBV7-3 - few
CSAAPGGKETQYF TGCAGTGCTGCCCCAGGGGGTAAAGAGACCCAGTACTTC TRBJ2-5 TRBV20-1 TRBD1 -
CASTLEEQDAYGYTF TGTGCCAGCACCCTCGAGGAACAGGACGCTTATGGCTACACCTTC TRBJ1-2 TRBV27 - few
CASSHGGTGTGNEQFF TGCGCCAGCAGCCATGGGGGGACAGGGACGGGGAATGAGCAGTTCTTC TRBJ2-1 TRBV5-1 TRBD1 -
CASSAGQGRGYTF TGTGCCAGCAGTGCGGGGCAGGGACGCGGCTACACCTTC TRBJ1-2 TRBV2 - -
CSVGGTAEIQYF TGCAGCGTTGGGGGGACAGCCGAAATTCAGTACTTC TRBJ2-4 TRBV29-1 TRBD1 few
CASSVGMRAGILDTQYF TGTGCCAGCAGCGTGGGAATGCGGGCCGGGATTTTGGATACGCAGTATTTT TRBJ2-3 TRBV5-5 - few
CSVADASRVETQYF TGCAGCGTTGCAGACGCGAGCAGGGTCGAGACCCAGTACTTC TRBJ2-5 TRBV29-1 - few
CASSRLGTESYEQYF TGCGCCAGCAGCCGCCTCGGGACAGAGTCCTACGAGCAGTACTTC TRBJ2-7 TRBV5-1 TRBD1 -
CASSQGTSKAYEQYF TGCGCCAGCAGCCAAGGGACTAGCAAGGCCTACGAGCAGTACTTC TRBJ2-7 TRBV4-1 TRBD2 once
CASSQEQGAENEQYF TGTGCCAGCAGCCAAGAACAGGGGGCCGAGAATGAGCAGTACTTC TRBJ2-7 TRBV3-1 TRBD1 -